The T cell receptor beta chain described here comes from a study of graft-versus-host responses after intestinal transplantation. Study-wide context: The transplants performed in recipients were multivisceral, liver-intestinal, or isolated intestinal. Induction using anti-thymocyte globulin, followed by tacrolimus and steroids for roughly 3 years, was given to all recipients. Study outcomes and limitations: Circulating GvH clones peaking coincided with falling HvG clones soon after transplant. In recipient marrow, GvH clones were found, and some appeared first in ileum or blood.

This clone was observed a single time. Its antigen is not identified. Profiling relied on immunoSEQ multiplex PCR, and the TCRdb table lists in-frame clones only, not all of them. The repertoire holds 25,000 to 35,000 clones, with 85% to 95% as singletons. Germline V gene lookup returns CDR1 LNHNV and CDR2 YYDKDF (reference sequence). This CDR3 is built from 16 residues. The V end was cut by 0 bases, the J end by 7 bases, with 16 bases between. The rearrangement links TRBV15 to TRBJ2-1; D may match TRBD1 or TRBD2 (5 bases each). Here the sequenced sample was PBMCs, taken 66 days after intestinal transplant. The clonotype originates from a human patient who received an intestinal transplant, so some T cells may come from the graft donor. The CDR3 DNA is TGTGCCACCAGCAGAGATGGGACCAGCATGTTGAATGAGCAGTTCTTC. Its translation is CATSRDGTSMLNEQFF.